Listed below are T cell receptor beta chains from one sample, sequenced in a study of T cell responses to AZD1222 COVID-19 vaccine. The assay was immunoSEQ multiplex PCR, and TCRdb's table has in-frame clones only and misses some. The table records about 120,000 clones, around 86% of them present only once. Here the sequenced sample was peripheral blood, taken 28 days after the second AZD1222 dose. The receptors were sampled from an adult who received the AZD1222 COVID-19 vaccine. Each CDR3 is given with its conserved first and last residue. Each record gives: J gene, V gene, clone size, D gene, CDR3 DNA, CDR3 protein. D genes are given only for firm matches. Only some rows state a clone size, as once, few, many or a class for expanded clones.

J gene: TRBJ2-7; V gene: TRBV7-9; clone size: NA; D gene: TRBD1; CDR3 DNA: TGTGCCAGCAGCGCAGGACAGGGTAAGCAGTACTTC; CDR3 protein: CASSAGQGKQYF
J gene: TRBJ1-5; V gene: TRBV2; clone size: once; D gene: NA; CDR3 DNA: TGTGCCAGCAAGGATGTCACAGGACATAATCAGCCCCAGCATTTT; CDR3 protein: CASKDVTGHNQPQHF
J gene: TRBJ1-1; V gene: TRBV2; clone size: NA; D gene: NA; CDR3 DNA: TGTGCGCTCAGGGGCAGTGGCGGCACTGAAGCTTTCTTT; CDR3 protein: CALRGSGGTEAFF
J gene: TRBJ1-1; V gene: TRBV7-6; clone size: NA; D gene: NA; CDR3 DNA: TGTGCCGAGTCCCCAGAGATCTTTAACACTGAAGCTTTCTTT; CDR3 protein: CAESPEIFNTEAFF
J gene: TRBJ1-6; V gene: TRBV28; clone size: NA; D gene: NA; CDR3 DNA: TGTGCCAGCAGCCCCGGGGGAATTTCACCCCTCCACTTT; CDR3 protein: CASSPGGISPLHF
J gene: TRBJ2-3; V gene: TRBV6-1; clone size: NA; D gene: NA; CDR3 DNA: TGTGCCAGCAGTGAAAACGAGGGAACCGCAGATACGCAGTATTTT; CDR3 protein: CASSENEGTADTQYF
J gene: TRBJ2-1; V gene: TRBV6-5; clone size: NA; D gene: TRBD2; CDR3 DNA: TGTGCCAGCAGTTACGGGGGACTAGTTACGAATGAGCAGTTCTTC; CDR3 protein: CASSYGGLVTNEQFF
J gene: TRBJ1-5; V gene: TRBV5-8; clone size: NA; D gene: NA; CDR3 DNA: TGTGCCAGCAGTCGAATTTTAAAGGACCCACGGAGCAATCAGCCCCAGCATTTT; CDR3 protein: CASSRILKDPRSNQPQHF
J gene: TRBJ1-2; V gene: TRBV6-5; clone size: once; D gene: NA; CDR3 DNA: TGTGCCAGCAGTCCCTCAGGGGCCTATGGCTACACCTTC; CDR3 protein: CASSPSGAYGYTF
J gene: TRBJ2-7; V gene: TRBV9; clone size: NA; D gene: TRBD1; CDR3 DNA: TGTGCCAGCAGCCAGGGGCAGGGGGCGGCCTACGAGCAGTACTTC; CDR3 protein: CASSQGQGAAYEQYF
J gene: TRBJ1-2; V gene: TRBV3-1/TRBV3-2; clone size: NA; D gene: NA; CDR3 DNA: TGTGCCAGCAGACCCGGCGGAGCTAACTATGGCTACACCTTC; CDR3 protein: CASRPGGANYGYTF
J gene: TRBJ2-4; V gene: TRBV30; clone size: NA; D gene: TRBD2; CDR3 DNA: TGTGCCTGGAGTGCCCCGGGAGGGGGTTCCTGGAACATTCAGTACTTC; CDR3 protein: CAWSAPGGGSWNIQYF
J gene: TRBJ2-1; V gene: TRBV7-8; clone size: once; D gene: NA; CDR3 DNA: TGTGCCAGCAGCTTAGCACGTGAGCAGTTCTTC; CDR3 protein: CASSLAREQFF
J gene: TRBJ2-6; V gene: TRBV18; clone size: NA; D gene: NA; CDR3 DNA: TGTGCCAGCTCACCCGAATTGTCAGGGGCCAACGTCCTGACTTTC; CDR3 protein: CASSPELSGANVLTF
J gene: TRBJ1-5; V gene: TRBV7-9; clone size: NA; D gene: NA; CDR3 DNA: TGTGCCAGCAGTCCTGGACTGGCCGGGCCCCAGCATTTT; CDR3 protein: CASSPGLAGPQHF
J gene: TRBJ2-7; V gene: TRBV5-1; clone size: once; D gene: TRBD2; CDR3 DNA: TGCGCCAGCAGCTTCAGCGGGGCCATACTCTCCTACGAGCAGTACTTC; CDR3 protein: CASSFSGAILSYEQYF